Listed below are T cell receptor beta chains from one sample, sequenced in a study of blood T cell repertoires in COVID-19. Sequenced by immunoSEQ multiplex PCR; TCRdb stores in-frame clones only, minus some. The sample consists of 400,000 or so clones, 85% to 90% of them appearing once. The sequencing input was PBMCs or T cells enriched from blood (not recorded which). These receptors came from a man younger than 40 who had recovered from COVID-19. Both conserved end residues are part of each CDR3. A D gene is named only where the DNA matches it firmly. Size tells how often a clone was seen (once, few, many) or the class of an expanded clone, and some rows leave it out.

.	TRBV27	TRBJ1-6	TRBD1	CASRPGQWDSPLHF	TGTGCCAGCAGGCCGGGACAGTGGGATTCACCCCTCCACTTT
.	TRBV11-1	TRBJ2-3	TRBD1	CASSSRDRGTDTQYF	TGTGCCAGCAGCAGCCGGGACAGGGGCACAGATACGCAGTATTTT
.	TRBV27	TRBJ2-2	.	CASSLRRGTGELFF	TGTGCCAGCAGTTTAAGAAGAGGCACCGGGGAGCTGTTTTTT
.	TRBV18	TRBJ1-2	.	CASSPLQRSNYGYTF	TGTGCCAGCTCACCACTACAGCGGAGCAACTATGGCTACACCTTC
few	TRBV3-1/TRBV3-2	TRBJ2-7	.	CASSQEPSGYEQYF	TGTGCCAGCAGCCAAGAGCCGAGCGGTTACGAGCAGTACTTC
.	TRBV10-1	TRBJ2-7	TRBD1	CASSEIQGAKYEQYF	TGCGCCAGCAGTGAGATACAGGGGGCGAAGTACGAGCAGTACTTC
.	TRBV5-1	TRBJ1-1	TRBD1	CASSLPQGQLNTEAFF	TGCGCCAGCAGCTTGCCCCAGGGACAGCTGAACACTGAAGCTTTCTTT
.	TRBV11-1	TRBJ2-1	TRBD2	CASSFSVEGGNNEQFF	TGTGCCAGCAGCTTTAGCGTGGAGGGAGGGAACAATGAGCAGTTCTTC
once	TRBV5-1	TRBJ2-7	.	CASSPLDSEMHEQYF	TGCGCCAGCAGCCCCCTGGACAGCGAAATGCACGAGCAGTACTTC
.	TRBV5-4	TRBJ2-7	.	CASSHGEDQYF	TGTGCCAGCAGCCACGGGGAGGACCAGTACTTC
.	TRBV29-1	TRBJ2-5	TRBD1	CSVEGDRGQMETQYF	TGCAGCGTTGAGGGCGACAGGGGGCAGATGGAGACCCAGTACTTC
.	TRBV14	TRBJ2-7	.	CASSQLAGDAYEQYF	TGTGCCAGCAGCCAACTGGCAGGGGATGCCTACGAGCAGTACTTC
.	TRBV5-4	TRBJ2-7	.	CASSFDRSPRGEQYF	TGTGCCAGCAGCTTCGACAGATCCCCCAGGGGCGAGCAGTACTTC
.	TRBV27	TRBJ2-5	TRBD2	CASSSHRGGRETQYF	TGTGCCAGCAGTTCCCACCGGGGCGGGAGGGAGACCCAGTACTTC
.	TRBV28	TRBJ2-7	TRBD2	CASRQLAGGSLTYEQYF	TGTGCCAGCAGACAACTAGCGGGAGGATCCCTGACCTACGAGCAGTACTTC
.	TRBV24-1	TRBJ1-5	.	CATSDSAGQPQHF	TGTGCCACCAGTGATTCCGCGGGTCAGCCCCAGCATTTT
.	TRBV12-3/TRBV12-4	TRBJ2-7	TRBD2	CASSLSGSYEQYF	TGTGCCAGCAGTTTAAGCGGGAGTTACGAGCAGTACTTC
.	TRBV19	TRBJ2-2	.	CASSIVGLVPTPVTGELFF	TGTGCCAGTAGTATAGTTGGACTCGTACCCACCCCCGTCACCGGGGAGCTGTTTTTT
.	TRBV12-3/TRBV12-4	TRBJ2-1	TRBD2	CASSLGLYNEQFF	TGTGCCAGCAGCTTGGGACTATACAATGAGCAGTTCTTC
.	TRBV11-2	TRBJ1-5	.	CASSPTSGKPQHF	TGTGCCAGCAGCCCTACCTCGGGGAAGCCCCAGCATTTT
.	TRBV19	TRBJ1-2	.	CASSIGTSNYGYTF	TGTGCCAGTAGTATTGGCACCTCGAACTATGGCTACACCTTC
once	TRBV10-1	TRBJ2-1	.	CASSDPGLAHNEQFF	TGCGCCAGCAGTGACCCGGGACTGGCACACAATGAGCAGTTCTTC
few	TRBV25-1	TRBJ2-7	TRBD2	CASSESRGAYEQYF	TGTGCCAGCAGTGAATCCCGGGGGGCCTACGAGCAGTACTTC
.	TRBV9	TRBJ2-1	.	CASSAYPSSYNEQFF	TGTGCCAGCAGCGCCTATCCGAGCTCCTACAATGAGCAGTTCTTC
.	TRBV27	TRBJ2-7	.	CASSQQESYEQYF	TGTGCCAGCAGTCAACAGGAATCCTACGAGCAGTACTTC
once	TRBV7-9	TRBJ2-3	.	CASSAPLEVGNTQYF	TGTGCCAGCAGCGCTCCTTTAGAGGTTGGAAATACGCAGTATTTT
few	TRBV7-2	TRBJ1-1	TRBD1	CASSPGTGRVWDTEAFF	TGTGCCAGCAGCCCGGGGACAGGTCGGGTTTGGGACACTGAAGCTTTCTTT
.	TRBV7-6	TRBJ2-2	.	CASTSSGWELFF	TGTGCCAGCACCTCGTCAGGGTGGGAGCTGTTTTTT
.	TRBV27	TRBJ2-5	TRBD2	CASSYLGREETQYF	TGTGCCAGCAGTTACCTGGGGAGGGAGGAGACCCAGTACTTC